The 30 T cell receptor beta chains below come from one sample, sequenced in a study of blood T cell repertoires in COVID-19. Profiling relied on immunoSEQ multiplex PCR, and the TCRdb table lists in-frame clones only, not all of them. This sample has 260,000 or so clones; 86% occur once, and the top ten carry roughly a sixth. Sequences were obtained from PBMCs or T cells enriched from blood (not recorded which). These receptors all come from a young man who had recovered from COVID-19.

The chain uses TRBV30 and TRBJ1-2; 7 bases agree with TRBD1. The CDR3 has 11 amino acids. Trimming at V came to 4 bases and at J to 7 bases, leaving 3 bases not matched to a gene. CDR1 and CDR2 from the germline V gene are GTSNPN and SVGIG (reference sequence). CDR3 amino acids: CAWKGGFGYTF. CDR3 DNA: TGTGCCTGGAAAGGGGGCTTTGGCTACACCTTC.

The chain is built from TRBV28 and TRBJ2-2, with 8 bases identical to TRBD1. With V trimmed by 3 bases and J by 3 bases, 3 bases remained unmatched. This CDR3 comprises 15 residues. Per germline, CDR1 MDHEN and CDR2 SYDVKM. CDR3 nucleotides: TGTGCCAGCAGTTTGGGGGACAGGTACACCGGGGAGCTGTTTTTT. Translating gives CASSLGDRYTGELFF.

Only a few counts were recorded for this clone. The CDR3 is CASKKDRGPYGYTF. The CDR3 DNA is TGTGCCAGCAAGAAGGATAGGGGGCCCTATGGCTACACCTTC. V usage is TRBV28 and J usage is TRBJ1-2; 7 positions agree with TRBD1. With V trimmed by 7 bases and J by 4 bases, 9 bases remained unmatched. The CDR3 loop spans 14 amino acids. Germline V gene sequence: CDR1 MDHEN, CDR2 SYDVKM.

The CDR3 is CASSESFRGGPEAFF. The DNA for the CDR3 is TGCGCCAGCAGTGAAAGTTTTCGGGGGGGCCCTGAAGCTTTCTTT. The chain links TRBV10-1 to TRBJ1-1; maybe TRBD1 (6 bases). The germline gives CDR1 WNHNN, CDR2 SYGVQD (reference sequence). This CDR3 is 15 amino acids long. The ends were cut back, 3 bases at V and 6 bases at J, with 17 bases in the middle.

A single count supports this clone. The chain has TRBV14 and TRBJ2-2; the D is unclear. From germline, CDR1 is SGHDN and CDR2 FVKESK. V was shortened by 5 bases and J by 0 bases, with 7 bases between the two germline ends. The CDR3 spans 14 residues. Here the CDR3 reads CASSAQANTGELFF. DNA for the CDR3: TGTGCCAGCAGCGCCCAGGCGAACACCGGGGAGCTGTTTTTT.

In nucleotides, the CDR3 is TGTGCCAGCAGCACTCGGGACAGCCCCTACGAGCAGTACTTC. It translates to CASSTRDSPYEQYF. The rearrangement joins TRBV5-4 to TRBJ2-7, with TRBD1 matching over 7 bases. The V segment lost 4 bases and the J segment 2 bases; nucleotides outside the gene matches: 6. The CDR3 length is 14 residues. Germline V gene data show CDR1 as SGHNT and CDR2 as YYREEE (reference sequence).

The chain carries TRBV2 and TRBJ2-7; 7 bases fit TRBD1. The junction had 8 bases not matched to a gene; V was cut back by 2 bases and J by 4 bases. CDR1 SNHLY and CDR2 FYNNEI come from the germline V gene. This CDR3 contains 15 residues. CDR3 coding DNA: TGTGCCAGCAGTGAATTGGGACAGCTAAATTACGAGCAGTACTTC. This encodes CASSELGQLNYEQYF.

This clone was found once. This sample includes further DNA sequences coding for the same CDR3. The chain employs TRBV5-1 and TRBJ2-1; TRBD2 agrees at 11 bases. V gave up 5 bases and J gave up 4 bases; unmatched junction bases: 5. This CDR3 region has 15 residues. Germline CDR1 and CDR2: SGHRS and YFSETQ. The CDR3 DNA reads TGCGCCAGCAGTTCTACTAGCGGGAGTTACAATGAGCAGTTCTTC. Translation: CASSSTSGSYNEQFF. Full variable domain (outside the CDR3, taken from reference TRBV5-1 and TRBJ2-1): KAGVTQTPRYLIKTRGQQVTLSCSPISGHRSVSWYQQTPGQGLQFLFEYFSETQRNKGNFPGRFSGRQFSNSRSEMNVSTLELGDSALYLCASSSTSGSYNEQFFGPGTRLTVL.

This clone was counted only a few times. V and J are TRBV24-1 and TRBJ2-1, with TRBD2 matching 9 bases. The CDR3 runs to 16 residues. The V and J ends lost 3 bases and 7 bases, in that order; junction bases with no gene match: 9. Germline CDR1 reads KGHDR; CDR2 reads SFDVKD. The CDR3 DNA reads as TGTGCCACCAGTGATCTTAGCGGGGGCGGATTAAATGAGCAGTTCTTC. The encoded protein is CATSDLSGGGLNEQFF.

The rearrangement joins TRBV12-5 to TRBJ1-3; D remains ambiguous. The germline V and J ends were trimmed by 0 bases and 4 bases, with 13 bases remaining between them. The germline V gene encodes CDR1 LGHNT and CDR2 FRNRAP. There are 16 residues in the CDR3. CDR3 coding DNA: TGTGCTAGTGGTTTGGTACAGCAGATTAAAGGAAACACCATATATTTT. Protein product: CASGLVQQIKGNTIYF.

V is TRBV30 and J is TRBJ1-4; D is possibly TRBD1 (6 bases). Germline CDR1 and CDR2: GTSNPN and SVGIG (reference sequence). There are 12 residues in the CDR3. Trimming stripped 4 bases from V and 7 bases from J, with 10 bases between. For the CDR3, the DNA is TGTGCCTGGAAGGCAGGGGTTGAAAAACTGTTTTTT. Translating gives CAWKAGVEKLFF.

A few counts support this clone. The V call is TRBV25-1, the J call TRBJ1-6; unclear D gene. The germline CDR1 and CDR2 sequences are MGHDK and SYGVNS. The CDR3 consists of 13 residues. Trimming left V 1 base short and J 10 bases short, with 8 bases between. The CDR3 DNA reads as TGTGCCAGCAGTGAATCCGGGAACTCACCCCTCCACTTT. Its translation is CASSESGNSPLHF. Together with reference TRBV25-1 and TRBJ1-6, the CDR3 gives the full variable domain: EADIYQTPRYLVIGTGKKITLECSQTMGHDKMYWYQQDPGMELHLIHYSYGVNSTEKGDLSSESTVSRIRTEHFPLTLESARPSHTSQYLCASSESGNSPLHFGNGTRLTVT.

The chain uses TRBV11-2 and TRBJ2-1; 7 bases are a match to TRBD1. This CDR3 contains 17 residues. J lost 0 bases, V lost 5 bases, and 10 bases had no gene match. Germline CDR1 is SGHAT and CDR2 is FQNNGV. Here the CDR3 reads CASSAGGQSISYNEQFF. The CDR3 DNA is TGTGCCAGCAGCGCAGGGGGACAATCCATCTCCTACAATGAGCAGTTCTTC.

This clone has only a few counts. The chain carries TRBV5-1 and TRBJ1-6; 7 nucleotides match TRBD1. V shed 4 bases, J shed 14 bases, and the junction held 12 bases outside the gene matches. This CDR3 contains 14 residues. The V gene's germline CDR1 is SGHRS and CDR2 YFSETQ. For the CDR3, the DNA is TGCGCCAGCAGCCCCGGACAGGAAAACCCCACCCTCCACTTT. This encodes CASSPGQENPTLHF.

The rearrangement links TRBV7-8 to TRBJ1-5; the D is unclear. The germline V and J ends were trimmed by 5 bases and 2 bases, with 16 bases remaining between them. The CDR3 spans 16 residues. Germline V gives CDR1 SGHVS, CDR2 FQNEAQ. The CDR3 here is CASSARTRGGNQPQHF. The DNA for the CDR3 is TGTGCCAGCAGCGCGAGGACCCGGGGAGGCAATCAGCCCCAGCATTTT. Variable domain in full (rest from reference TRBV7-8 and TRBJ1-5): GAGVSQSPRYKVAKRGQDVALRCDPISGHVSLFWYQQALGQGPEFLTYFQNEAQLDKSGLPSDRFFAERPEGSVSTLKIQRTQQEDSAVYLCASSARTRGGNQPQHFGDGTRLSIL.

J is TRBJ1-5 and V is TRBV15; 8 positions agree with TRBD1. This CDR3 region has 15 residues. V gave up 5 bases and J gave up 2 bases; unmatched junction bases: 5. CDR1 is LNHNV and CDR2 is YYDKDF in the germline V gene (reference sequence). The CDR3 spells CATSGPGQGNQPQHF. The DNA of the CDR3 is TGTGCCACCAGCGGACCGGGACAGGGCAATCAGCCCCAGCATTTT.

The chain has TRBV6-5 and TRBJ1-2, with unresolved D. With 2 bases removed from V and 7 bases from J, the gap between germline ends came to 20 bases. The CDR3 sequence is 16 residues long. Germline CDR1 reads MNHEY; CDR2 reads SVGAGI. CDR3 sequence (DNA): TGTGCCAGCAGTTACCGCGGGGTCCGGGAAATTGGTGGCTACACCTTC. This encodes CASSYRGVREIGGYTF.

The CDR3 coding sequence is TGTGCCAGCAGCGCTTCGGAAGGACTCGGCTACACCTTC. Translation gives CASSASEGLGYTF. The chain recombines TRBV3-1 (or the pseudogene TRBV3-2) with TRBJ1-2; no definite D call. The V end lost 5 bases, the J end lost 8 bases, and 15 bases lay between the germline ends. Germline CDR1 and CDR2: LGHDT and YNNKEL (reference sequence). CDR3 length equals 13 residues.

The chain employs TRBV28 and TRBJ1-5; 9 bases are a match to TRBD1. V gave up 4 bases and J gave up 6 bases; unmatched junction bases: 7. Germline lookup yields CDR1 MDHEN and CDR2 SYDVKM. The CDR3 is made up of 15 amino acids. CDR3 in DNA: TGTGCCAGCAGTTACGGGACAGGGTTCGGTCAGCCCCAGCATTTT. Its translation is CASSYGTGFGQPQHF.

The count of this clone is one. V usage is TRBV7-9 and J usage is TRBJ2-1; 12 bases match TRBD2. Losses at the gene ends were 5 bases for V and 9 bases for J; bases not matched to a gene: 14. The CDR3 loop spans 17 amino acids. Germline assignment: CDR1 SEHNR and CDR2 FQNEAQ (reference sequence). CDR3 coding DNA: TGTGCCAGCAGCCCTCCGGGACTAGCGGGCTTAGGGAGTGAGCAGTTCTTC. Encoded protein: CASSPPGLAGLGSEQFF.

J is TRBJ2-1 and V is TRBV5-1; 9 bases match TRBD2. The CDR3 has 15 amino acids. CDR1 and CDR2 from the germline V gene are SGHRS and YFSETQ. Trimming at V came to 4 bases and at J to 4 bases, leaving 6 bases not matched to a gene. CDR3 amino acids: CASSPETSGYNEQFF. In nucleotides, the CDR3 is TGCGCCAGCAGCCCCGAGACTAGCGGTTACAATGAGCAGTTCTTC.

The CDR3 loop is CASRTTSGSAYEQYF. DNA for the CDR3: TGTGCCAGCAGAACGACTAGCGGGAGTGCGTACGAGCAGTACTTC. V gene TRBV6-5 combines with J gene TRBJ2-7, with 12 bases lining up with TRBD2. V was pared by 6 bases and J by 4 bases, with 7 bases of the junction left unmatched. This CDR3 spans 15 amino acids. Looked up from germline, CDR1 is MNHEY and CDR2 is SVGAGI.

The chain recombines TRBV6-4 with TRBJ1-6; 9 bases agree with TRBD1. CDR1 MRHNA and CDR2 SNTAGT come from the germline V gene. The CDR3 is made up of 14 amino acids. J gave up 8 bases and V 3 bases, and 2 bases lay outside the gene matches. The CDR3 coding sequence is TGTGCCAGCAGTGAGGGACAGGGTTATTCACCCCTCCACTTT. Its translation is CASSEGQGYSPLHF.

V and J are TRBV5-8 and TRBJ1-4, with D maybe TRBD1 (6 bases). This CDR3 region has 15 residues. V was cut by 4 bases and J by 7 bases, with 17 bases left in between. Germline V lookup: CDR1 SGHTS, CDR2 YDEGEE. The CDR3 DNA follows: TGTGCCAGCAGCCCCCGTAGGGGAGGGGGTGAAAAACTGTTTTTT. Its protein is CASSPRRGGGEKLFF.

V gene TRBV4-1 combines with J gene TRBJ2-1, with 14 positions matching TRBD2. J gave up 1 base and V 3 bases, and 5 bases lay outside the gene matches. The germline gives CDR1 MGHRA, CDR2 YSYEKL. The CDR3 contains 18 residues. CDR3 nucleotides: TGCGCCAGCAGCCAGCCCGGGACTAGCGGGGGTTCCTACAATGAGCAGTTCTTC. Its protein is CASSQPGTSGGSYNEQFF.

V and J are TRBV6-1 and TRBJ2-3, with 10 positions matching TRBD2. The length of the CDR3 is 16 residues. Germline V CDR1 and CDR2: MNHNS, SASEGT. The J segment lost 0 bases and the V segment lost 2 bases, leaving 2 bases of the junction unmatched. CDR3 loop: CASSEWTSGSTDTQYF. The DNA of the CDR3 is TGTGCCAGCAGTGAATGGACTAGCGGAAGCACAGATACGCAGTATTTT.

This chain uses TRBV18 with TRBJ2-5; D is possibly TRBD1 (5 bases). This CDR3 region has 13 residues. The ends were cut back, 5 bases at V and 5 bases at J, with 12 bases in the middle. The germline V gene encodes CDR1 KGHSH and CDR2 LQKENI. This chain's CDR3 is CASSYRSRETQYF. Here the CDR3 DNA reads TGTGCCAGCTCATACAGGTCCCGGGAGACCCAGTACTTC.

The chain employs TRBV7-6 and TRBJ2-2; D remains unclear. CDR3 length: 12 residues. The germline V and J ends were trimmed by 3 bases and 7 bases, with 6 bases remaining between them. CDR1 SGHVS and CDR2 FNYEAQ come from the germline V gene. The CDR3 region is CASSFRGGELFF. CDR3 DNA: TGTGCCAGCAGCTTCAGAGGCGGGGAGCTGTTTTTT.

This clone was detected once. CDR3 sequence reads: CASRLTTLESSYEQYF. The DNA of the CDR3 is TGTGCAAGTCGCTTAACGACCCTAGAGAGCTCCTACGAGCAGTACTTC. The genes are TRBV12-2 and TRBJ2-7; the D call in the table, TRBD2, was not verified against the DNA. TRBV12-2 is a pseudogene locus. This CDR3 is 16 amino acids long.

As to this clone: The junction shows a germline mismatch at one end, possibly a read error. The CDR3 here is CASTQKLPGLAVISYNEQFF. Written as DNA, the CDR3 is TGTGCCAGCACCCAAAAACTACCGGGACTAGCAGTAATCTCCTACAATGAGCAGTTCTTC. The rearrangement links TRBV3-1 (or the pseudogene TRBV3-2) to TRBJ2-1; 9 bases fit TRBD2. CDR1 and CDR2 (germline): LGHDT, YNNKEL (reference sequence). The CDR3 has 20 amino acids.